Detailed here is one T cell receptor (beta chain). Method: immunoSEQ multiplex PCR; TCRdb's copy keeps in-frame clones and lacks some. The data hold fewer than 400,000 clones, with around 88% observed a single time. The sample is drawn from a study of blood T cell repertoires in COVID-19. V shed 2 bases and J shed 4 bases, with 14 bases lying between them. Germline lookup yields CDR1 SGHTA and CDR2 FQGTGA. CDR3 length: 15 residues. This sequence originates from a man aged 30 to 45 with active or convalescent COVID-19. This rearrangement joins TRBV7-3 to TRBJ1-2; D gene ambiguous. The specimen sequenced was peripheral blood. The CDR3 coding sequence is TGTGCCAGCAGCTTAGATGATCGAACTGGCTATGGCTACACCTTC. Protein: CASSLDDRTGYGYTF.